Shown below are 20 T cell receptor beta chains from a single sample sequenced in a study of CD8+ T cells in alopecia areata (dated by TCRdb to 2016 to 2019). The time point label on this specimen signifies: baseline before oral tofacitinib. Library generation was performed with the immunoSEQ multiplex PCR assay. RNA was extracted from all samples and reverse transcribed into cDNA, which served as template for TCR sequencing. This is the immuneACCESS table as TCRdb keeps it, with only in-frame sequences that have V and J called. A part of the clones is gone; compared with another copy, unresolved V genes explain less than half, and the rest is unexplained. Counted in this sample were roughly 59,000 clones; about half of them appeared once. The ten largest clones represent roughly 15% of the sample. The specimen was CD8+ T cells sorted from blood, collected at week 0. The receptor source for this set is a human donor with alopecia areata.

This clone turned up a few times. This chain connects TRBV7-2 to TRBJ1-2, with TRBD1 matching 8 bases. The CDR3 spans 13 residues. The germline V gene encodes CDR1 SGHTA and CDR2 FQGNSA. Germline trimming cut 5 bases from V and 8 bases from J; bases unmatched to any gene: 7. The CDR3 spells CASSPPGGRGYTF. The CDR3 DNA follows: TGTGCCAGCAGCCCCCCAGGGGGCAGAGGCTACACCTTC.

This clone came up once. The genes are TRBV29-1 and TRBJ2-7, with TRBD2 matching 7 bases. CDR3 size: 15 residues. In germline, CDR1 is SQVTM, CDR2 ANQGSEA. J lost 3 bases, V lost 2 bases, and 10 bases had no gene match. The CDR3 DNA reads as TGCAGCGTTGAAAGGGCGGGAGCGAAGGGCTACGAGCAGTACTTC. Encoded protein: CSVERAGAKGYEQYF.

This clone was detected a few times. V usage is TRBV7-2 and J usage is TRBJ2-7; D not certain. CDR3 size: 15 residues. Per the germline V gene, CDR1 is SGHTA and CDR2 is FQGNSA. V was pared by 1 base and J by 0 bases, with 10 bases between. The CDR3 reads CASSLVAEISYEQYF. CDR3 in DNA: TGTGCCAGCAGCTTAGTGGCAGAGATCTCCTACGAGCAGTACTTC.

Only a few counts were recorded for this clone. This chain joins TRBV29-1 and TRBJ2-3; D might be TRBD2 (5 bases). Germline assignment: CDR1 SQVTM and CDR2 ANQGSEA. The ends were cut back, 7 bases at V and 4 bases at J, with 6 bases in the middle. This CDR3 spans 10 amino acids. Here the CDR3 DNA reads TGCAGCGGAGCGGCAGATACGCAGTATTTT. Its translation: CSGAADTQYF.

Only a few counts were recorded for this clone. This sequence joins TRBV19 and TRBJ2-1, with 8 bases matching TRBD2. Germline lookup yields CDR1 LNHDA and CDR2 SQIVND (reference sequence). J was trimmed by 4 bases and V by 6 bases; bases with no gene match: 11. The CDR3 consists of 16 residues. The CDR3 is CASSAPGLENYNEQFF. The CDR3 DNA follows: TGTGCCAGTAGCGCGCCGGGACTAGAGAATTACAATGAGCAGTTCTTC.

The chain carries TRBV7-9 and TRBJ2-1; no clear D gene. The CDR3 totals 12 residues. Per germline, CDR1 SEHNR and CDR2 FQNEAQ (reference sequence). V was trimmed by 5 bases and J by 6 bases, leaving 8 bases between them. The CDR3 here is CASSQGPNEQFF. CDR3 sequence (DNA): TGTGCCAGCAGCCAAGGTCCCAATGAGCAGTTCTTC.

The chain employs TRBV27 and TRBJ2-2; D call uncertain. The CDR3 is 12 amino acids. V was clipped by 3 bases and J by 6 bases, with 5 bases between them. Germline V gene sequence: CDR1 MNHEY, CDR2 SMNVEV (reference sequence). DNA of the CDR3: TGTGCCAGCAGTTTGATGCCCGGGGAGCTGTTTTTT. Amino acids: CASSLMPGELFF.

The genes are TRBV9 and TRBJ2-7, with TRBD2 identical over 7 bases. CDR1 is SGDLS, CDR2 YYNGEE, per germline. Trimming cost V 0 bases and J 3 bases; bases outside gene matches: 6. The CDR3 runs to 15 residues. CDR3 sequence (DNA): TGTGCCAGCAGCGTAGGCGGGAGCAAAATCTACGAGCAGTACTTC. It specifies CASSVGGSKIYEQYF. Full variable domain (outside the CDR3, taken from reference TRBV9 and TRBJ2-7): DSGVTQTPKHLITATGQRVTLRCSPRSGDLSVYWYQQSLDQGLQFLIQYYNGEERAKGNILERFSAQQFPDLHSELNLSSLELGDSALYFCASSVGGSKIYEQYFGPGTRLTVT.

This clone was counted a few times. A far bigger clonotype differs at one base, so this is likely a read error. The V call is TRBV25-1, the J call TRBJ2-7; D not certain. The CDR3 loop spans 11 amino acids. Germline V gives CDR1 MGHDK, CDR2 SYGVNS. The V end lost 5 bases, the J end lost 3 bases, and 5 bases lay between the germline ends. The CDR3 spells CASSFGYEQYF. The CDR3 nucleotides read TGTGCCAGCAGTTTTGGCTACGAGCAGTACTTC.

The V gene is TRBV27, the J gene TRBJ2-2, with D hard to call. CDR3 length equals 13 residues. Trimming took off 3 bases at V and 5 bases at J, with 7 bases between the two ends. CDR1 is MNHEY and CDR2 is SMNVEV in the germline V gene (reference sequence). CDR3 sequence (DNA): TGTGCCAGCAGTTTGGGTGGGACCGGGGAGCTGTTTTTT. Protein sequence: CASSLGGTGELFF.

This clone appeared a few times. This chain joins TRBV5-1 and TRBJ1-1, with D unclear. The CDR3 is made up of 17 amino acids. Germline-derived CDR1 and CDR2 are SGHRS and YFSETQ. V was pared by 0 bases and J by 1 base, with 16 bases between. CDR3 protein: CASSLAPYQIGNTEAFF. In DNA form, the CDR3 reads TGCGCCAGCAGCTTGGCCCCATACCAGATCGGGAACACTGAAGCTTTCTTT.

Only a few counts were recorded for this clone. This chain joins TRBV21-1 and TRBJ2-4; TRBD2 reflects the table's D call only, with no check against the DNA. TRBV21-1 is an annotated pseudogene. This CDR3 contains 19 residues. Written as DNA, the CDR3 is TGTGCCAGCAGCCGACTAGCGGGATTGGGAGTAGGTGCCAAAAACATTCAGTACTTC. It translates to CASSRLAGLGVGAKNIQYF.

This chain uses TRBV7-9 with TRBJ2-1, with D perhaps matching TRBD1 or TRBD2 (6 bases each). Trimming left V 8 bases short and J 11 bases short, with 19 bases between. The CDR3 is 13 amino acids. CDR1 is SEHNR, CDR2 FQNEAQ, per germline (reference sequence). The CDR3 region has the DNA TGTGCCAGCTCAGACGGGGGCCGTCTCCAGCAGTTCTTC. Translating it yields CASSDGGRLQQFF.

The J gene is TRBJ2-3, the V gene TRBV9, with TRBD1 matching over 7 bases. This CDR3 has 15 amino acids. Trimming took 0 bases from V and 2 from J; bases not matched to a gene: 3. Germline V gives CDR1 SGDLS, CDR2 YYNGEE. CDR3 in DNA: TGTGCCAGCAGCGTAGGACAGGGTCTCACAGATACGCAGTATTTT. Protein: CASSVGQGLTDTQYF.

J is TRBJ2-7 and V is TRBV2; D unclear. There are 13 residues in the CDR3. V shed 4 bases and J shed 5 bases, with 12 bases lying between them. Germline loops: CDR1 SNHLY, CDR2 FYNNEI. The CDR3: CASSVGVSHEQYF. CDR3 nucleotide sequence: TGTGCCAGCAGTGTAGGAGTTTCCCACGAGCAGTACTTC.

The genes are TRBV29-1 and TRBJ2-2, with 8 nucleotides matching TRBD1. The V gene end was trimmed by 6 bases and the J gene end by 7 bases; junction bases not matched to a gene: 10. The germline V gene has CDR1 SQVTM and CDR2 ANQGSEA. The CDR3 length is 14 residues. CDR3 protein: CSVLGQGSVGELFF. The CDR3 region has the DNA TGCAGCGTCTTAGGACAGGGTTCGGTCGGGGAGCTGTTTTTT.

Points on this clone: The sample contains more than one DNA sequence encoding this CDR3. Written as DNA, the CDR3 is TGTGCCAGTACCCCCAGGGGATCAGGTCAGCCCCAGCATTTT. Translation: CASTPRGSGQPQHF. The chain links TRBV19 to TRBJ1-5, with TRBD1 as a possible D gene (6 bases). The germline gives CDR1 LNHDA, CDR2 SQIVND (reference sequence). V lost 7 bases, J lost 6 bases, and 16 bases lay in between. The CDR3 sequence is 14 residues long.

The gene calls are TRBV29-1 and TRBJ2-2; perhaps TRBD1 as D (6 bases). The V gene lost 6 bases and the J gene lost 5 bases, with 10 bases spanning the gap. The CDR3 contains 12 residues. The germline gives CDR1 SQVTM, CDR2 ANQGSEA. The CDR3 protein is CSVLGATGELFF. The CDR3 bases are TGCAGCGTCCTGGGGGCAACCGGGGAGCTGTTTTTT.

V gene TRBV4-1 combines with J gene TRBJ2-1, with 9 bases that match TRBD1. V was pared by 0 bases and J by 11 bases, with 8 bases of the junction left unmatched. The CDR3 sequence is 15 residues long. CDR1 MGHRA and CDR2 YSYEKL come from the germline V gene. DNA of the CDR3: TGCGCCAGCAGCCAAGAGGGACAGGGTGGGAATAAGCAGTTCTTC. Protein: CASSQEGQGGNKQFF.

In nucleotides, the CDR3 is TGTGCCAGCTCACCGGGCGACGGGAATGTCTACGAGCAGTACTTC. Its protein is CASSPGDGNVYEQYF. The chain joins TRBV18 to TRBJ2-7; tentative D call: TRBD2 (5 bases). Deletions cut 3 bases from V and 3 bases from J, with 15 bases between. This CDR3 region has 15 residues. The germline V gene has CDR1 KGHSH and CDR2 LQKENI.